These 13 T cell receptor beta chains originate from one sample sequenced in a study of beta chain features in type 1 diabetes (dated by TCRdb to 2017 to 2018). Libraries were prepared through the immunoSEQ multiplex PCR assay. The entire isolated RNA was reverse transcribed using the High Capacity cDNA Reverse Transcription Kit, and thus expressed TCRB transcripts were sequenced. TCRdb holds this immuneACCESS table with in-frame rearrangements only. Some clones are missing; in checked studies, unresolved V genes explain under half, and the rest has no known cause. The sample table shows under 250,000 clones, and about 14% are seen once. The ten largest make up around 0.025% of the sample. Sample: naive CD4+ T cells from blood. Explained via the paper, the cell subset or site label denotes: true naive CD4+ T cells. The origin of the receptors is a woman in her forties in good health.

This clone was counted only a few times. The V and J genes are TRBV5-5 and TRBJ1-1; D is unresolved. Germline CDR1 is SGHKS and CDR2 is YYEKEE (reference sequence). This CDR3 comprises 11 residues. Trimming removed 4 bases at V and 10 bases at J, with 11 bases between. DNA for the CDR3: TGTGCCAGCAGCATACGGGGTGGAGCTTTCTTT. It encodes CASSIRGGAFF. The full variable domain, its missing parts supplied by reference TRBV5-5 and TRBJ1-1, is DAGVTQSPTHLIKTRGQQVTLRCSPISGHKSVSWYQQVLGQGPQFIFQYYEKEERGRGNFPDRFSARQFPNYSSELNVNALLLGDSALYLCASSIRGGAFFGQGTRLTVV.

V gene TRBV6-6 combines with J gene TRBJ1-4; weak D call: TRBD1 (6 bases). The CDR3 runs to 14 residues. V shed 4 bases and J shed 6 bases, with 12 bases lying between them. Germline loops: CDR1 MNHNY, CDR2 SVGAGI (reference sequence). CDR3 nucleotides: TGTGCCAGCAGTTCCAAGACAGGTTATGAAAAACTGTTTTTT. Protein product: CASSSKTGYEKLFF.

This clone has more than one count but fewer than ten. This chain connects TRBV5-1 to TRBJ2-7; D is possibly TRBD1 (5 bases). CDR1 is SGHRS, CDR2 YFSETQ, per germline. This CDR3 is built from 14 residues. The V end lost 0 bases, the J end lost 4 bases, and 11 bases lay between the germline ends. CDR3 nucleotides: TGCGCCAGCAGCTTGGATCAGGGCGGTTACGAGCAGTACTTC. This gives the protein CASSLDQGGYEQYF.

This clone was picked up a small number of times. V and J are TRBV7-9 and TRBJ2-1, with 12 bases identical to TRBD2. V gave up 5 bases and J gave up 4 bases; unmatched junction bases: 9. Germline CDR1 is SEHNR and CDR2 is FQNEAQ (reference sequence). The CDR3 consists of 17 residues. CDR3 amino acids: CASSPRTSGETYNEQFF. In nucleotides, the CDR3 is TGTGCCAGCAGCCCGCGGACTAGCGGGGAGACATACAATGAGCAGTTCTTC.

This clone was seen more than once but under ten times. The chain uses TRBV1 and TRBJ2-7; the table calls TRBD1, which could not be checked here. TRBV1 is designated a pseudogene. This CDR3 comprises 15 residues. The CDR3 nucleotides read TGCACCAGCAGCCAAGGGACAGGGCGATGGCAAGAGCAGTACTTC. Its protein product is CTSSQGTGRWQEQYF.

This sequence joins TRBV7-9 and TRBJ2-7; tentative D call: TRBD2 (6 bases). Trimming stripped 4 bases from V and 6 bases from J, with 16 bases between. Germline CDR1 and CDR2: SEHNR and FQNEAQ (reference sequence). This CDR3 comprises 14 residues. CDR3 coding DNA: TGTGCCAGCAGCTCCGGGGGACCTCTGCTCGAGCAGTACTTC. The encoded protein is CASSSGGPLLEQYF.

J is TRBJ1-2 and V is TRBV6-1; D is ambiguous. From germline, CDR1 is MNHNS and CDR2 SASEGT. Trimming stripped 0 bases from V and 5 bases from J, with 10 bases between. The CDR3 has 14 residues. The CDR3 region has the DNA TGTGCCAGCAGTGAAGCGAGGATTGCTTATGGCTACACCTTC. This translates into CASSEARIAYGYTF.

CDR3 residues: CASRPTSGGHSGPQYF. The CDR3 coding sequence is TGTGCCAGCAGGCCCACTAGCGGGGGACACTCGGGGCCCCAGTACTTC. The gene calls are TRBV2 and TRBJ2-5, with 11 bases that match TRBD2. The CDR3 runs to 16 residues. The germline CDR1 and CDR2 sequences are SNHLY and FYNNEI. Trimming at V came to 6 bases and at J to 9 bases, leaving 15 bases not matched to a gene.

This clone was observed a handful of times. The V and J genes are TRBV2 and TRBJ2-5; D gene unclear. Germline V gives CDR1 SNHLY, CDR2 FYNNEI. The length of the CDR3 is 11 residues. Trimming pared 6 bases from V and 7 bases from J, leaving 9 bases between. The CDR3 region is CASRERGTQYF. The CDR3 bases are TGTGCCAGCAGGGAGCGCGGGACCCAGTACTTC.

This clone was observed a few times. This chain uses TRBV2 with TRBJ2-1; a weak D match, TRBD1 (6 bases). Germline assignment: CDR1 SNHLY and CDR2 FYNNEI. The V and J ends lost 5 bases and 5 bases respectively, with 10 bases between them. The CDR3 is 13 amino acids. CDR3 coding DNA: TGTGCCAGCAGTCGGACAGCAAACAATGAGCAGTTCTTC. Its translation: CASSRTANNEQFF.

The genes are TRBV5-4 and TRBJ2-5; the D gene is possibly TRBD1 (5 bases). V was pared by 0 bases and J by 3 bases, with 12 bases between. The germline gives CDR1 SGHNT, CDR2 YYREEE (reference sequence). The CDR3 runs to 15 residues. The CDR3 DNA follows: TGTGCCAGCAGCTTGGAGGGCCAGGGTAAAGAGACCCAGTACTTC. It is translated as CASSLEGQGKETQYF.

The V gene is TRBV18, the J gene TRBJ1-5; possibly TRBD1 for D (6 bases). The CDR3 runs to 15 residues. Trimming shortened V by 3 bases and J by 3 bases, and 12 bases separated the two germline ends. CDR1 is KGHSH and CDR2 is LQKENI in the germline V gene. This CDR3 reads CASSPFQGNNQPQHF. The CDR3, as DNA: TGTGCCAGCTCACCGTTTCAGGGGAACAATCAGCCCCAGCATTTT. The whole variable domain, remainder taken from reference TRBV18 and TRBJ1-5, is NAGVMQNPRHLVRRRGQEARLRCSPMKGHSHVYWYRQLPEEGLKFMVYLQKENIIDESGMPKERFSAEFPKEGPSILRIQQVVRGDSAAYFCASSPFQGNNQPQHFGDGTRLSIL.

This clone was counted between two and nine times. The chain combines TRBV13 with TRBJ2-7; D gene ambiguous. The CDR3 is 17 residues long. Germline-derived CDR1 and CDR2 are PRHDT and FYEKMQ (reference sequence). Trimming cost V 0 bases and J 3 bases, with 18 bases left between them. The CDR3 loop reads CASSLGGLAGRSYEQYF. Here the CDR3 DNA reads TGTGCCAGCAGCTTAGGCGGTTTGGCAGGCCGTAGCTACGAGCAGTACTTC. Variable domain in full (rest from reference TRBV13 and TRBJ2-7): AAGVIQSPRHLIKEKRETATLKCYPIPRHDTVYWYQQGPGQDPQFLISFYEKMQSDKGSIPDRFSAQQFSDYHSELNMSSLELGDSALYFCASSLGGLAGRSYEQYFGPGTRLTVT.